Following are 3 T cell receptor beta chains from one sample sequenced in a study of blood T cell repertoires in COVID-19. Produced via immunoSEQ multiplex PCR; TCRdb's table is partial and in-frame only. The sample shows over 95,000 clones, roughly 89% of them seen only once. Material for sequencing was peripheral blood. The receptors stem from a man between 65 and 79 years old with active or convalescent COVID-19.

The chain recombines TRBV9 with TRBJ1-2, with 12 bases lining up with TRBD1. Unmatched junction bases numbered 16, after V lost 4 bases and J lost 3 bases. The CDR3 is made up of 19 amino acids. CDR1 and CDR2 from the germline V gene are SGDLS and YYNGEE. This chain's CDR3 is CASSPSPGTGGSFHYGYTF. The CDR3 DNA reads as TGTGCCAGCAGCCCCAGCCCCGGGACAGGGGGCAGCTTTCACTATGGCTACACCTTC.

The V call is TRBV4-3, the J call TRBJ1-1; TRBD1 might be the D (6 bases). The CDR3 loop spans 14 amino acids. Germline V gene sequence: CDR1 LGHNA, CDR2 YSLEER. The ends were cut back, 1 base at V and 5 bases at J, with 11 bases in the middle. In nucleotides, the CDR3 is TGCGCCAGCAGCCAAGGGAACAGGGTTACTGAAGCTTTCTTT. Translating it yields CASSQGNRVTEAFF.

This chain joins TRBV28 and TRBJ1-5; D possibly corresponds to TRBD1 (5 bases). The germline V and J ends were trimmed by 4 bases and 3 bases, with 16 bases remaining between them. Germline-derived CDR1 and CDR2 are MDHEN and SYDVKM. The CDR3 sequence is 16 residues long. The CDR3 loop reads CASSSKTVPNNQPQHF. CDR3 nucleotide sequence: TGTGCCAGCAGTTCGAAGACAGTCCCTAACAATCAGCCCCAGCATTTT.